These 19 T cell receptor beta chains share one sample of origin, sequenced in a study of cytomegalovirus exposure and HLA in healthy donors (dated by TCRdb to about 2017). The receptor library was made with the immunoSEQ multiplex PCR assay. This immuneACCESS table, as held by TCRdb, lists in-frame sequences with V and J called but not all clones. Of the missing ones, under half trace to an unresolved V gene in checked studies; the others have no known cause. Present in this sample are 120,000 to 150,000 clones, about 88% of which were seen just once. 3% to 3.5% of the sample comes from the top ten. The sample was PBMCs. These receptors all come from a young woman in good health and CMV-seropositive.

In DNA form, the CDR3 reads TGTGCCAGCAGCTTAGTCAGCGGAGGGCCCCTGGAGCAGTACTTC. Translation: CASSLVSGGPLEQYF. This chain links TRBV7-9 with TRBJ2-7, with a weak D call TRBD2 (6 bases). The CDR3 sequence is 15 residues long. CDR1 is SEHNR and CDR2 is FQNEAQ in the germline V gene (reference sequence). V was pared by 1 base and J by 7 bases, with 17 bases between.

This chain joins TRBV29-1 and TRBJ1-1, with 7 nucleotides matching TRBD1. Looked up from germline, CDR1 is SQVTM and CDR2 is ANQGSEA. The V segment lost 4 bases and the J segment 7 bases; nucleotides outside the gene matches: 3. The CDR3 sequence is 11 residues long. The CDR3 region has the DNA TGCAGCGTTGTACAGGGGATTGAAGCTTTCTTT. This codes for CSVVQGIEAFF.

The CDR3 sequence: CASSEAIGRGANVLTF. DNA for the CDR3: TGTGCCAGCAGTGAAGCTATCGGTCGTGGGGCCAACGTCCTGACTTTC. The J gene is TRBJ2-6, the V gene TRBV6-1; D gene ambiguous. CDR3 length equals 16 residues. The V and J ends lost 0 bases and 3 bases respectively, with 9 bases between them. Germline V gives CDR1 MNHNS, CDR2 SASEGT.

J is TRBJ1-2 and V is TRBV7-2; 8 bases agree with TRBD1. CDR3 length: 14 residues. In germline, CDR1 is SGHTA, CDR2 FQGNSA. The V segment lost 2 bases and the J segment 3 bases; nucleotides outside the gene matches: 2. CDR3 amino acids: CASSLQGAYYGYTF. The CDR3 bases are TGTGCCAGCAGCTTACAGGGGGCGTACTATGGCTACACCTTC. Variable domain in full (rest from reference TRBV7-2 and TRBJ1-2): GAGVSQSPSNKVTEKGKDVELRCDPISGHTALYWYRQSLGQGLEFLIYFQGNSAPDKSGLPSDRFSAERTGGSVSTLTIQRTQQEDSAVYLCASSLQGAYYGYTFGSGTRLTVV.

CDR3 DNA: TGTGCCAGCGCCTCCCGACAGGGGATTAACTATGGCTACACCTTC. It encodes CASASRQGINYGYTF. J is TRBJ1-2 and V is TRBV28; TRBD1 matches 8 bases. The CDR3 consists of 15 residues. V shed 8 bases and J 1 base; nucleotides not matched to a gene: 9. Germline loops: CDR1 MDHEN, CDR2 SYDVKM.

V is TRBV11-3 and J is TRBJ2-7; 9 bases line up with TRBD2. The CDR3 has 16 amino acids. V shed 1 base, J shed 5 bases, and the junction held 9 bases outside the gene matches. Per germline, CDR1 SGHNT and CDR2 YENEEA. The CDR3 protein is CASSLVLSSGTNEQYF. CDR3 nucleotides: TGTGCCAGCAGCTTAGTTCTGTCTAGCGGGACGAACGAGCAGTACTTC.

The chain has TRBV4-3 and TRBJ2-7; D is uncertain. Trimming removed 1 base from V and 5 bases from J, with 9 bases in between. Germline assignment: CDR1 LGHNA and CDR2 YSLEER. The CDR3 consists of 13 residues. CDR3 region: CASSQGPRDEQYF. DNA for the CDR3: TGCGCCAGCAGCCAAGGGCCCCGGGACGAGCAGTACTTC.

The genes are TRBV9 and TRBJ1-4; D is undetermined. Germline lookup yields CDR1 SGDLS and CDR2 YYNGEE. The CDR3 has 15 amino acids. V lost 2 bases, J lost 6 bases, and 14 bases lay in between. This CDR3 reads CASSVAPGWDEKLFF. The CDR3 bases are TGTGCCAGCAGCGTTGCCCCGGGATGGGATGAAAAACTGTTTTTT.

This chain links TRBV6-6 with TRBJ2-1, with D tentatively TRBD1 (6 bases). The CDR3 runs 12 residues. The germline CDR1 and CDR2 sequences are MNHNY and SVGAGI (reference sequence). V shed 5 bases and J shed 7 bases, with 9 bases lying between them. CDR3 protein: CASSQRGNEQFF. CDR3 nucleotides: TGTGCCAGCAGTCAAAGGGGGAATGAGCAGTTCTTC.

The chain employs TRBV11-3 and TRBJ1-1; D gene uncertain. The germline V and J ends were trimmed by 8 bases and 5 bases, with 18 bases remaining between them. The CDR3 is 14 amino acids. Germline V CDR1 and CDR2: SGHNT, YENEEA. This chain's CDR3 is CASQGGTMRTEAFF. The DNA of the CDR3 is TGTGCCAGCCAAGGCGGCACTATGAGGACTGAAGCTTTCTTT.

The V gene is TRBV28, the J gene TRBJ2-7, with TRBD2 matching 8 bases. The CDR3 covers 15 residues. Unmatched junction bases numbered 2, after V lost 1 base and J lost 0 bases. Germline CDR1 is MDHEN and CDR2 is SYDVKM. In DNA form, the CDR3 reads TGTGCCAGCAGTTTATACGGGAGGGCCTCCTACGAGCAGTACTTC. This sequence encodes CASSLYGRASYEQYF.

This clone has just one count. V and J are TRBV27 and TRBJ1-2, with 9 bases matching TRBD1. Germline-derived CDR1 and CDR2 are MNHEY and SMNVEV (reference sequence). The CDR3 is 16 amino acids. Trimming removed 0 bases from V and 8 bases from J; junction bases left unmatched: 10. DNA for the CDR3: TGTGCCAGCAGTTTATCTTCGACAGGGGGAGGCTTCGGCTACACCTTC. Encoded protein: CASSLSSTGGGFGYTF.

The J gene is TRBJ1-5, the V gene TRBV15; D is possibly TRBD1 (6 bases). CDR3 length: 15 residues. Germline V gives CDR1 LNHNV, CDR2 YYDKDF (reference sequence). V lost 0 bases and J lost 7, with 13 bases in between. The CDR3 nucleotides are TGTGCCACCAGCAGAGATAGGGCAGGGGCACAGCCCCAGCATTTT. Its protein product is CATSRDRAGAQPQHF.

Remarks on this clone: Within the sample, other DNA sequences also encode this same CDR3. This chain uses TRBV29-1 with TRBJ1-2, with 8 bases matching TRBD1. This CDR3 spans 11 amino acids. Germline V gives CDR1 SQVTM, CDR2 ANQGSEA. Unmatched junction bases numbered 3, after V lost 6 bases and J lost 6 bases. CDR3 loop: CSVGQGNGYTF. The DNA for the CDR3 is TGCAGCGTCGGACAGGGTAATGGCTACACCTTC.

This chain joins TRBV7-6 and TRBJ2-5, with 12 bases matching TRBD2. Trimming cost V 5 bases and J 4 bases; bases outside gene matches: 11. The CDR3 is 17 residues long. Germline values: CDR1 SGHVS, CDR2 FNYEAQ. The CDR3 DNA follows: TGTGCCAGCAGCCCAACCCCGACTAGCGGGAGATTAGAGACCCAGTACTTC. It yields the protein CASSPTPTSGRLETQYF.

This clone was recorded only once. The rearrangement uses TRBV6-1 and TRBJ2-1; 8 nucleotides align to TRBD2. J was trimmed by 8 bases and V by 4 bases; bases with no gene match: 13. The CDR3 contains 16 residues. CDR1 is MNHNS and CDR2 is SASEGT in the germline V gene. DNA for the CDR3: TGTGCCAGCAGTGGTCCCCGGCAGGGACTAGGGTATGAGCAGTTCTTC. Amino acids: CASSGPRQGLGYEQFF.

The V gene is TRBV30, the J gene TRBJ2-7; 8 positions agree with TRBD2. V shed 0 bases and J 2 bases; nucleotides not matched to a gene: 0. This CDR3 is built from 13 residues. CDR1 GTSNPN and CDR2 SVGIG come from the germline V gene (reference sequence). The CDR3 region has the DNA TGTGCCTGGAGTGTGGGACTAGCCTACGAGCAGTACTTC. Protein: CAWSVGLAYEQYF.

This rearrangement joins TRBV27 to TRBJ1-1, with D unclear. This CDR3 has 14 amino acids. Trimming cost V 9 bases and J 1 base, with 15 bases left between them. Germline loops: CDR1 MNHEY, CDR2 SMNVEV (reference sequence). In DNA, the CDR3 is TGTGCCAGTACCTCGGGATCAGAGAACACTGAAGCTTTCTTT. It yields the protein CASTSGSENTEAFF.

This sequence joins TRBV5-1 and TRBJ2-1; 13 nucleotides agree with TRBD2. Trimming removed 4 bases from V and 6 bases from J; junction bases left unmatched: 4. This CDR3 comprises 15 residues. Germline lookup yields CDR1 SGHRS and CDR2 YFSETQ. CDR3 region: CASSGRTSGSNEQFF. DNA of the CDR3: TGCGCCAGCAGCGGGAGGACTAGCGGGAGCAATGAGCAGTTCTTC.